The 22 T cell receptor beta chains in this list originate from one sample, sequenced in a study of blood T cell repertoires in COVID-19. Method: immunoSEQ multiplex PCR; TCRdb's copy keeps in-frame clones and lacks some. The sample lists some 170,000 clones, about 87% seen once, with roughly 1.6% in the top ten. Input material: peripheral blood. The receptors come from a woman aged 50 to 60 with acute or convalescent COVID-19.

The chain has TRBV4-3 and TRBJ1-4; D ambiguous. CDR1 and CDR2 from the germline V gene are LGHNA and YSLEER. Trimming left V 0 bases short and J 4 bases short, with 6 bases between. The CDR3 totals 14 residues. The CDR3 nucleotides are TGCGCCAGCAGCCAAGATCTCGGTAATGAAAAACTGTTTTTT. This sequence encodes CASSQDLGNEKLFF.

This chain connects TRBV18 to TRBJ2-2, with D possibly being TRBD2 (5 bases). In germline, CDR1 is KGHSH, CDR2 LQKENI. V was clipped by 8 bases and J by 5 bases, with 21 bases between them. The CDR3 extends over 16 amino acids. CDR3 protein: CASPGSGAPGTGELFF. In nucleotides, the CDR3 is TGTGCCAGCCCCGGCTCGGGCGCCCCGGGGACCGGGGAGCTGTTTTTT.

The chain combines TRBV7-9 with TRBJ2-2, with TRBD2 matching 8 bases. This CDR3 region has 17 residues. The J segment lost 5 bases and the V segment lost 8 bases, leaving 16 bases of the junction unmatched. Germline V lookup: CDR1 SEHNR, CDR2 FQNEAQ (reference sequence). CDR3 sequence (DNA): TGTGCCAGCTCACGGCGGCTAGCGGGTGCCCGGACCGGGGAGCTGTTTTTT. This gives the protein CASSRRLAGARTGELFF.

The V call is TRBV6-1, the J call TRBJ1-2; no clear D. Trimming removed 8 bases at V and 7 bases at J, with 23 bases between. Germline V gene lookup returns CDR1 MNHNS and CDR2 SASEGT. This CDR3 contains 15 residues. The CDR3 DNA reads as TGTGCCAGCTCCTTACCAACAGAGGGAGATTCTGGCTACACCTTC. It yields the protein CASSLPTEGDSGYTF.

The chain joins TRBV19 to TRBJ1-2; TRBD1 aligns across 9 bases. The CDR3 loop spans 16 amino acids. After removal of 5 bases from V and 0 bases from J, the junction contained 7 bases not matched to a gene. The germline V gene encodes CDR1 LNHDA and CDR2 SQIVND (reference sequence). The CDR3 DNA follows: TGTGCCAGTAGTCTGTGGGGGACAGGGACTAACTATGGCTACACCTTC. Amino acid sequence: CASSLWGTGTNYGYTF.

The chain joins TRBV5-6 to TRBJ1-1; weak D call: TRBD1 (6 bases). The CDR3 extends over 17 amino acids. Germline V gives CDR1 SGHDT, CDR2 YYEEEE. V was clipped by 4 bases and J by 3 bases, with 22 bases between them. CDR3 nucleotides: TGTGCCAGCAGCAGAAATACAGGGCCCGGGAGGGACACTGAAGCTTTCTTT. It translates to CASSRNTGPGRDTEAFF. The whole variable domain, remainder taken from reference TRBV5-6 and TRBJ1-1, is DAGVTQSPTHLIKTRGQQVTLRCSPKSGHDTVSWYQQALGQGPQFIFQYYEEEERQRGNFPDRFSGHQFPNYSSELNVNALLLGDSALYLCASSRNTGPGRDTEAFFGQGTRLTVV.

The rearrangement uses TRBV6-5 and TRBJ1-1; D remains unclear. Trimming stripped 8 bases from V and 0 bases from J, with 10 bases between. CDR3 length: 13 residues. Germline values: CDR1 MNHEY, CDR2 SVGAGI. The DNA of the CDR3 is TGTGCCAGCGCACGTGTAGTGAACACTGAAGCTTTCTTT. Its protein product is CASARVVNTEAFF.

V usage is TRBV29-1 and J usage is TRBJ1-2; 8 positions agree with TRBD1. Germline V lookup: CDR1 SQVTM, CDR2 ANQGSEA. This CDR3 contains 14 residues. V shed 2 bases and J 4 bases; nucleotides not matched to a gene: 6. The chain's CDR3 is CSVERDRGGYGYTF. DNA of the CDR3: TGCAGCGTTGAACGTGACAGGGGAGGCTATGGCTACACCTTC.

The V gene is TRBV2, the J gene TRBJ1-2; the match to TRBD1 covers 8 bases. The CDR3 spans 15 residues. Trimming removed 7 bases from V and 8 bases from J; junction bases left unmatched: 15. Per the germline V gene, CDR1 is SNHLY and CDR2 is FYNNEI. The CDR3 DNA reads as TGTGCCAGCATCCCACCAGGGGGCTCCTTGTCGGGCTACACCTTC. Its translation: CASIPPGGSLSGYTF. Full variable domain (remainder filled in from reference TRBV2 and TRBJ1-2): EPEVTQTPSHQVTQMGQEVILRCVPISNHLYFYWYRQILGQKVEFLVSFYNNEISEKSEIFDDQFSVERPDGSNFTLKIRSTKLEDSAMYFCASIPPGGSLSGYTFGSGTRLTVV.

The chain is built from TRBV6-5 and TRBJ1-4; 11 nucleotides agree with TRBD1. The V and J ends lost 7 bases and 6 bases, in that order; junction bases with no gene match: 7. The CDR3 is made up of 15 amino acids. Per the germline V gene, CDR1 is MNHEY and CDR2 is SVGAGI. The CDR3 nucleotides read TGTGCCAGCAAAAGAGCGGACAGGGGGCATGAAAAACTGTTTTTT. Protein: CASKRADRGHEKLFF.

V is TRBV10-2 and J is TRBJ2-6; D is undetermined. Germline loops: CDR1 WSHSY, CDR2 SAAADI. Trimming removed 3 bases from V and 2 bases from J, with 11 bases in between. This CDR3 has 16 amino acids. The CDR3 nucleotides read TGCGCCAGCAGTGATTTCCCCGAGCCTGGGGCCAACGTCCTGACTTTC. Translation: CASSDFPEPGANVLTF.

This clone was observed a single time. The CDR3 spells CASSDSSNTEAFF. CDR3 in DNA: TGTGCCAGCAGTGATTCCTCGAACACTGAAGCTTTCTTT. The chain couples TRBV2 to TRBJ1-1; D is undetermined. CDR1 SNHLY and CDR2 FYNNEI come from the germline V gene. V gave up 3 bases and J gave up 1 base, with 6 bases separating them. This CDR3 is 13 amino acids long.

The chain is built from TRBV11-2 and TRBJ2-3; 10 bases fit TRBD1. V gave up 5 bases and J gave up 2 bases; unmatched junction bases: 4. Looked up from germline, CDR1 is SGHAT and CDR2 is FQNNGV. The CDR3 covers 15 residues. In DNA, the CDR3 is TGTGCCAGCAGCATAGGGACAGGGGACACAGATACGCAGTATTTT. Residues: CASSIGTGDTDTQYF.

The CDR3 DNA sequence: TGCGCCAGCACCGAGCCAGGATTGGATACGGCACCCCTCCACTTT. It translates to CASTEPGLDTAPLHF. The rearrangement links TRBV10-1 to TRBJ1-6; no clear D. The germline V gene encodes CDR1 WNHNN and CDR2 SYGVQD (reference sequence). The CDR3 sequence is 15 residues long. V shed 7 bases and J shed 11 bases, with 21 bases lying between them.

The rearrangement uses TRBV19 and TRBJ2-3; TRBD2 is a possible D gene (5 bases). The CDR3 has 14 residues. The germline gives CDR1 LNHDA, CDR2 SQIVND (reference sequence). Trimming stripped 4 bases from V and 2 bases from J, with 10 bases between. CDR3 region: CASSRVGDTDTQYF. The CDR3 DNA reads as TGTGCCAGTAGTAGAGTCGGGGACACAGATACGCAGTATTTT.

The chain carries TRBV27 and TRBJ2-2, with D perhaps TRBD2 (6 bases). This CDR3 region has 14 residues. V shed 2 bases and J shed 6 bases, with 10 bases lying between them. Germline lookup yields CDR1 MNHEY and CDR2 SMNVEV (reference sequence). CDR3 in amino acids: CASSLKSSAGELFF. CDR3 coding DNA: TGTGCCAGCAGTTTAAAGTCTAGCGCCGGGGAGCTGTTTTTT.

V and J are TRBV7-2 and TRBJ1-5; a possible D gene is TRBD1 (6 bases). The CDR3 has 13 residues. Trimming stripped 5 bases from V and 6 bases from J, with 11 bases between. Germline lookup yields CDR1 SGHTA and CDR2 FQGNSA. Here the CDR3 reads CASSVDRFQPQHF. CDR3 coding DNA: TGTGCCAGCAGCGTCGACAGGTTTCAGCCCCAGCATTTT.

This chain connects TRBV18 to TRBJ1-2; D unresolved. CDR1 is KGHSH, CDR2 LQKENI, per germline. This CDR3 has 13 amino acids. V was clipped by 7 bases and J by 5 bases, with 14 bases between them. The CDR3 sequence: CASFSEAVYGYTF. The CDR3 region has the DNA TGTGCCAGCTTCTCAGAGGCTGTATATGGCTACACCTTC.

V is TRBV4-1 and J is TRBJ2-5; 9 bases align to TRBD2. Losses at the gene ends were 6 bases for V and 5 bases for J; bases not matched to a gene: 16. The CDR3 contains 17 residues. CDR1 MGHRA and CDR2 YSYEKL come from the germline V gene. As DNA, the CDR3 is TGCGCCAGCAGTCAAAATGCGGGAGGGCCAAAAGGGGAGACCCAGTACTTC. It specifies CASSQNAGGPKGETQYF.

The chain links TRBV7-6 to TRBJ2-1; 9 nucleotides align to TRBD2. The CDR3 runs 16 residues. V was pared by 4 bases and J by 6 bases, with 10 bases of the junction left unmatched. Per the germline V gene, CDR1 is SGHVS and CDR2 is FNYEAQ. DNA for the CDR3: TGTGCCAGCAGCTCCAGAGCGGGAGGTCCACGCAATGAGCAGTTCTTC. This sequence encodes CASSSRAGGPRNEQFF.

The chain employs TRBV5-4 and TRBJ2-5, with 7 bases identical to TRBD2. V trimming: 0 bases; J trimming: 3 bases; junction bases outside the gene matches: 2. The germline V gene encodes CDR1 SGHNT and CDR2 YYREEE (reference sequence). This CDR3 contains 14 residues. CDR3 region: CASSLGLAKETQYF. In DNA, the CDR3 is TGTGCCAGCAGCTTGGGACTAGCAAAAGAGACCCAGTACTTC.

The chain employs TRBV5-1 and TRBJ2-5; TRBD2 is a possible D gene (6 bases). The CDR3 length is 15 residues. Trimming stripped 1 base from V and 2 bases from J, with 12 bases between. The germline gives CDR1 SGHRS, CDR2 YFSETQ. The CDR3 DNA sequence: TGCGCCAGCAGCTTGCCGACCGGGACTCAAGAGACCCAGTACTTC. The encoded protein is CASSLPTGTQETQYF.